The rows below give T cell receptor beta chains drawn from one sample of a study of blood T cell repertoires in COVID-19. Profiled with immunoSEQ multiplex PCR; TCRdb holds only in-frame clones, not every one. The repertoire has around 180,000 clones, approximately 77% of them found once; the top ten carry roughly 10%. The material sequenced was peripheral blood. The receptors originated from a woman older than 75 with active or convalescent COVID-19. The CDR3 runs from the conserved cysteine through the conserved F or W. Fields, in order: V gene, clone size, D gene, J gene, CDR3 protein, CDR3 DNA. The D gene is left open where the match is weak. Clone size is stated in some rows and not others, as once, few, many or a class when expanded.

TRBV6-6	.	TRBD2	TRBJ2-7	CASSIEGLAGEQYF	TGTGCCAGCAGTATAGAGGGACTAGCGGGGGAGCAGTACTTC
TRBV28	.	.	TRBJ1-2	CASSLSGWGYTF	TGTGCCAGCAGTTTGAGCGGGTGGGGCTACACCTTC
TRBV3-1/TRBV3-2	.	TRBD2	TRBJ2-7	CASSLAGGSNYEQYF	TGTGCCAGCAGCCTAGCGGGAGGATCCAACTACGAGCAGTACTTC
TRBV10-3	.	.	TRBJ1-2	CAISDVKGNYGYTF	TGTGCCATCAGTGACGTCAAGGGGAACTATGGCTACACCTTC
TRBV6-5	.	TRBD1	TRBJ2-7	CASSYTRQGPYEQYF	TGTGCCAGCAGTTACACAAGACAGGGACCCTACGAGCAGTACTTC
TRBV28	.	TRBD2	TRBJ2-1	CASSFWAGGPDEQFF	TGTGCCAGCAGTTTTTGGGCGGGAGGGCCTGATGAGCAGTTCTTC
TRBV2	.	.	TRBJ1-2	CASSEARVGGYTF	TGTGCCAGCAGTGAAGCACGGGTGGGTGGCTACACCTTC
TRBV6-5	.	TRBD2	TRBJ2-1	CASTPTSGGDEQFF	TGTGCCAGCACCCCGACTAGCGGAGGGGATGAGCAGTTCTTC
TRBV10-1	.	.	TRBJ1-4	CATEGGFIEKLFF	TGCGCCACCGAAGGGGGTTTTATAGAAAAACTGTTTTTT
TRBV4-2	few	TRBD1	TRBJ1-2	CASSHSIGTGLGYTF	TGTGCCAGCAGCCATTCTATCGGGACAGGGTTGGGCTACACCTTC
TRBV27	.	TRBD2	TRBJ2-1	CASTGGSGNEQFF	TGTGCCAGCACGGGCGGGAGTGGCAATGAGCAGTTCTTC
TRBV6-6	.	.	TRBJ1-2	CASSTRTNYGYTF	TGTGCCAGCAGTACGAGGACTAACTATGGCTACACCTTC
TRBV30	.	.	TRBJ1-6	CAWRHTGNNSPLHF	TGTGCCTGGCGCCATACAGGGAATAATTCACCCCTCCACTTT
TRBV29-1	few	TRBD1	TRBJ2-3	CSVAYRTGTDTQYF	TGCAGCGTTGCATATCGGACAGGGACAGATACGCAGTATTTT
TRBV2	.	.	TRBJ2-7	CASGVTPYEQYF	TGTGCCAGCGGAGTCACCCCCTACGAGCAGTACTTC
TRBV3-1/TRBV3-2	.	TRBD2	TRBJ2-2	CASSHGGLAGAGELFF	TGTGCCAGCAGCCATGGGGGACTAGCGGGAGCCGGGGAGCTGTTTTTT
TRBV5-4	.	TRBD2	TRBJ2-3	CASSATSGDTDTQYF	TGTGCCAGCAGCGCGACTAGCGGGGACACAGATACGCAGTATTTT
TRBV18	.	.	TRBJ1-1	CASSILEGMNTEAFF	TGTGCCAGCTCAATTCTTGAGGGCATGAACACTGAAGCTTTCTTT
TRBV6-7	.	.	TRBJ2-3	CASSYLYMEASTDTQYF	TGTGCCAGCAGTTACCTATACATGGAAGCGAGCACAGATACGCAGTATTTT
TRBV28	few	TRBD1	TRBJ1-5	CASSTGTGVQPQHF	TGTGCCAGCAGCACGGGGACAGGGGTCCAGCCCCAGCATTTT
TRBV9	.	TRBD2	TRBJ2-7	CASSVAIAGVYEQYF	TGTGCCAGCAGCGTAGCTATCGCGGGAGTATACGAGCAGTACTTC
TRBV7-2	.	TRBD2	TRBJ2-7	CASRSTSGRAPYEQYF	TGTGCCAGCAGGTCTACTAGCGGGAGGGCCCCCTACGAGCAGTACTTC
TRBV2	.	TRBD2	TRBJ2-7	CASSRAGTSGFYEQYF	TGTGCCAGCAGTCGGGCTGGGACTAGCGGATTCTACGAGCAGTACTTC
TRBV6-5	.	TRBD1	TRBJ1-2	CASSYSPTGLESYTF	TGTGCCAGCAGTTACTCCCCGACAGGGCTCGAGAGCTACACCTTC
TRBV7-3	.	TRBD1	TRBJ2-1	CASSFAAGGHNEQFF	TGTGCCAGCAGCTTCGCGGCAGGGGGACACAATGAGCAGTTCTTC
TRBV28	.	.	TRBJ1-3	CASGLRGIGNTIYF	TGTGCCAGCGGACTACGTGGGATCGGAAACACCATATATTTT
TRBV10-2	.	.	TRBJ2-2	CASSVVREAGELFF	TGCGCCAGCAGTGTAGTTCGGGAAGCCGGGGAGCTGTTTTTT
TRBV7-9	.	.	TRBJ1-5	CASSLGGHANQPQHF	TGTGCCAGCAGCTTAGGGGGGCACGCCAATCAGCCCCAGCATTTT
TRBV2	.	TRBD2	TRBJ2-7	CASSGRLAGEQYF	TGTGCCAGCAGCGGAAGACTAGCGGGCGAGCAGTACTTC
TRBV28	.	.	TRBJ1-2	CASSQTTEGEGYTF	TGTGCCAGCAGCCAAACGACAGAAGGTGAAGGCTACACCTTC
TRBV5-4	.	TRBD2	TRBJ2-3	CASSFSASGRDTQYF	TGTGCCAGCAGCTTTTCGGCTAGCGGGAGAGATACGCAGTATTTT
TRBV5-5	once	.	TRBJ2-1	CASSLVGGASSYNEQFF	TGTGCCAGCAGCTTGGTCGGCGGGGCGAGCTCCTACAATGAGCAGTTCTTC
TRBV6-6	.	TRBD2	TRBJ2-7	CASSLLRGLAGKTYEQYF	TGTGCCAGCAGTCTCTTACGCGGACTAGCGGGAAAAACCTACGAGCAGTACTTC
TRBV19	.	TRBD1	TRBJ2-5	CASSINSGGETQYF	TGTGCCAGTAGTATAAATTCAGGGGGAGAGACCCAGTACTTC
TRBV5-6	.	.	TRBJ2-7	CASSLRGYEQYF	TGTGCCAGCAGCTTAAGGGGTTACGAGCAGTACTTC
TRBV7-3	.	.	TRBJ2-1	CASSSLQGNDEQFF	TGTGCCAGCAGCTCCTTACAGGGAAATGATGAGCAGTTCTTC
TRBV2	once	.	TRBJ1-3	CATEVDRGNTIYF	TGTGCCACCGAGGTTGATAGGGGAAACACCATATATTTT
TRBV14	.	TRBD1	TRBJ2-2	CASSPLDRGDTGELFF	TGTGCCAGCAGCCCCCTGGACAGGGGTGACACCGGGGAGCTGTTTTTT
TRBV12-3/TRBV12-4	once	TRBD2	TRBJ2-3	CASSTSSGSTQYF	TGTGCCAGCAGTACATCTAGCGGGAGTACGCAGTATTTT
TRBV9	few	TRBD2	TRBJ2-2	CASSAGGGYTGELFF	TGTGCCAGCAGCGCCGGCGGGGGTTACACCGGGGAGCTGTTTTTT
TRBV6-6	.	TRBD1	TRBJ2-1	CASSRYLPGQGIEQFF	TGTGCCAGCAGTCGATATCTACCGGGACAGGGGATTGAGCAGTTCTTC
TRBV2	.	.	TRBJ1-5	CASSQTPPGLYSNQPQHF	TGTGCCAGCAGTCAAACACCCCCGGGACTTTATAGCAATCAGCCCCAGCATTTT
TRBV7-2	once	.	TRBJ1-5	CASSSNRSPPQHF	TGTGCCAGCAGCTCTAACAGGAGTCCGCCCCAGCATTTT
TRBV28	.	TRBD1	TRBJ2-2	CASSPGGLGNTGELFF	TGTGCCAGCAGTCCAGGGGGCTTGGGGAACACCGGGGAGCTGTTTTTT
TRBV7-9	.	TRBD2	TRBJ2-3	CASSLVNPTGGDTQYF	TGTGCCAGCAGCTTAGTGAACCCAACCGGGGGGGATACGCAGTATTTT
TRBV5-5	.	TRBD2	TRBJ2-2	CASSLEGLAGITGELFF	TGTGCCAGCAGCTTGGAGGGACTAGCGGGAATCACCGGGGAGCTGTTTTTT
TRBV18	.	.	TRBJ2-5	CASSPPTGGLQETQYF	TGTGCCAGCTCACCACCGACAGGTGGGCTTCAAGAGACCCAGTACTTC
TRBV2	.	.	TRBJ2-1	CASSELRGPRSVNEQFF	TGTGCCAGCAGTGAACTTCGTGGGCCCAGATCGGTCAATGAGCAGTTCTTC
TRBV6-5	.	.	TRBJ1-2	CASSWQNYGYTF	TGTGCCAGCAGTTGGCAGAACTATGGCTACACCTTC
TRBV27	once	TRBD1	TRBJ2-7	CASRQSGGTGGREQYF	TGTGCCAGCAGGCAATCCGGTGGGACAGGGGGCCGCGAGCAGTACTTC
TRBV28	.	.	TRBJ1-2	CASSSAGVAYGYTF	TGTGCCAGCAGTTCTGCAGGGGTTGCCTATGGCTACACCTTC
TRBV19	few	TRBD2	TRBJ2-2	CASTGTSGRGVFGGELFF	TGTGCCAGTACCGGGACTAGCGGGAGGGGGGTATTTGGCGGGGAGCTGTTTTTT
TRBV28	few	.	TRBJ2-3	CASSLGGASGKTDTQYF	TGTGCCAGCAGTTTGGGGGGGGCTAGCGGAAAAACAGATACGCAGTATTTT
TRBV11-2	.	.	TRBJ2-1	CASSFQDIDFNEQFF	TGTGCCAGCAGCTTCCAGGACATCGACTTCAATGAGCAGTTCTTC
TRBV28	.	.	TRBJ1-1	CASSLQGPNTEAFF	TGTGCCAGCAGTTTACAGGGCCCGAACACTGAAGCTTTCTTT
TRBV19	.	TRBD2	TRBJ2-1	CASSPELAGVIIYNEQFF	TGTGCCAGTAGTCCAGAACTAGCGGGAGTCATAATCTACAATGAGCAGTTCTTC
TRBV28	.	.	TRBJ1-2	CASSQTRGGYTF	TGTGCCAGCAGTCAAACTAGAGGTGGCTACACCTTC
TRBV3-1/TRBV3-2	.	.	TRBJ2-3	CASSQGGGADTQYF	TGTGCCAGCAGCCAAGGTGGCGGGGCAGATACGCAGTATTTT